These 2 T cell receptor beta chains share one sample of origin, sequenced in a study of T-cell reconstitution after alpha-beta-depleted transplantation in children. During its preparation, the TCRbeta library received unique molecular identifiers. TCRdb passed the PCR reads through MiXCR, listing each CDR3 protein once. The data contain 750,000 to 950,000 distinct CDR3 sequences, approximately 15% of them seen just once; the ten biggest clones take up around 5.3%. This specimen consisted of PBMCs, mostly from graft donor cells, obtained 360 days after TCRalphabeta/CD19-depleted stem cell transplant. The origin of the receptors is a male patient younger than 18 who had a stem cell transplant for acute lymphoblastic leukemia, so the T cells may come from the graft donor.

The chain carries TRBV27 and TRBJ2-1, with a tentative D call TRBD1 (6 bases). Germline loops: CDR1 MNHEY, CDR2 SMNVEV (reference sequence). Trimming left V 4 bases short and J 5 bases short, with 18 bases between. This CDR3 is built from 16 residues. CDR3 protein: CASSSWGLPSDNEQFF. The CDR3 DNA reads as TGTGCCAGCAGTTCTTGGGGGCTGCCCTCGGACAATGAGCAGTTCTTC.

The gene calls are TRBV5-1 and TRBJ2-7; TRBD1 aligns across 7 bases. CDR1 and CDR2 from the germline V gene are SGHRS and YFSETQ. J was trimmed by 0 bases and V by 3 bases; bases with no gene match: 12. The CDR3 has 17 residues. The CDR3 region is CASSSVLLRDSSYEQYF. For the CDR3, the DNA is TGCGCCAGCAGCTCCGTCCTCCTTAGGGACAGCTCCTACGAGCAGTACTTC.